This is a list of T cell receptor beta chains from one sample in a study of cytomegalovirus exposure and HLA in healthy donors. Data came from immunoSEQ multiplex PCR; TCRdb stores just in-frame clones and leaves some out. The sample contains around 99,000 clones, around four fifths of which appear only once. The sample comprised PBMCs. These receptors all come from a man aged 25 to 45 in good health and CMV-seronegative. Each CDR3 is given with its conserved first and last residue. D genes are given only for firm matches.

j_call v_call d_call cdr3_aa cdr3_nt
TRBJ2-3 TRBV7-9 TRBD2 CSSSLAGLAGAPTDTQYF TGTTCCAGCAGCTTAGCGGGACTAGCGGGGGCTCCGACAGATACGCAGTATTTT
TRBJ1-2 TRBV7-8 TRBD1 CASSSTSPGQVINYGYTF TGTGCCAGCAGCTCAACATCACCGGGACAGGTGATCAACTATGGCTACACCTTC
TRBJ2-2 TRBV5-1 - CASSLALDTGELFF TGCGCCAGCAGCTTGGCACTAGACACCGGGGAGCTGTTTTTT
TRBJ2-3 TRBV7-7 - CASSLTRADTQYF TGTGCCAGCAGCTTAACTAGGGCAGATACGCAGTATTTT
TRBJ2-7 TRBV2 TRBD2 CASSILAGVNEQYF TGTGCCAGCAGTATTCTAGCGGGAGTGAACGAGCAGTACTTC
TRBJ1-6 TRBV11-2 TRBD1 CASSFRRTGTSPLHF TGTGCCAGCAGCTTTAGGCGGACAGGGACATCACCCCTCCACTTT
TRBJ2-7 TRBV30 - CAWSASRGSYEQYF TGTGCCTGGAGTGCCTCTCGGGGCTCCTACGAGCAGTACTTC
TRBJ1-4 TRBV7-4 - CASSQGAAEEGEKLFF TGTGCCAGCAGCCAAGGGGCGGCAGAGGAGGGCGAAAAACTGTTTTTT
TRBJ2-5 TRBV30 - CAWSALGPQETQYF TGTGCCTGGAGTGCTCTGGGGCCCCAAGAGACCCAGTACTTC
TRBJ2-1 TRBV6-5 - CAAGPYNEQFF TGTGCCGCTGGGCCCTACAATGAGCAGTTCTTC